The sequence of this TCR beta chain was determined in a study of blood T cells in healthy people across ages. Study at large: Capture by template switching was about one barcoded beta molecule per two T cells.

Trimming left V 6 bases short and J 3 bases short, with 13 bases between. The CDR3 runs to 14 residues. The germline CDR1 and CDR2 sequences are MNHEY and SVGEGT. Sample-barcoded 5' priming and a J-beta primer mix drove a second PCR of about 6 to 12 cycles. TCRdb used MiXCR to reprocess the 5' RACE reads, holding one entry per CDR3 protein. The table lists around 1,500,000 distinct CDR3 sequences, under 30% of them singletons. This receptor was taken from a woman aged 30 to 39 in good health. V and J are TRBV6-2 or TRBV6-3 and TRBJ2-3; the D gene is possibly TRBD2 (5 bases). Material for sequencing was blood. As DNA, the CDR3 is TGTGCCAGCAGAAGAGGACTCGATACAGATACGCAGTATTTT. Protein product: CASRRGLDTDTQYF.